One and the same sample provided the 26 T cell receptor beta chains below, sequenced in a study of beta chain features in type 1 diabetes. Expressed TCRB transcripts were sequenced because the entire RNA isolate underwent reverse transcription. Using immunoSEQ multiplex PCR, the repertoire was profiled, and TCRdb retains in-frame clones only, with some absent. The table records about 150,000 clones, around 10% of them present only once. The specimen was central memory CD4+ T cells from blood. The receptor source for this set is a man aged 18 to 29 in good health.

DNA for the CDR3: TGTGCCAGCTCACCATCGGAGCGTTCACCCCTCCACTTT. This encodes CASSPSERSPLHF. The chain has TRBV18 and TRBJ1-6; D is undetermined. The germline V and J ends were trimmed by 2 bases and 9 bases, with 8 bases remaining between them. Per germline, CDR1 KGHSH and CDR2 LQKENI. This CDR3 has 13 amino acids.

The chain recombines TRBV5-4 with TRBJ2-3, with a possible D match to TRBD2 (6 bases). Germline loops: CDR1 SGHNT, CDR2 YYREEE (reference sequence). With 4 bases removed from V and 5 bases from J, the gap between germline ends came to 11 bases. The CDR3 totals 13 residues. The CDR3 here is CASSAGFEDTQYF. CDR3 coding DNA: TGTGCCAGCAGCGCGGGATTTGAAGATACGCAGTATTTT.

The table lists this clone with a few counts. This chain connects TRBV4-3 to TRBJ2-1, with 8 nucleotides matching TRBD2. The CDR3 has 16 amino acids. Germline assignment: CDR1 LGHNA and CDR2 YSLEER. Unmatched junction bases numbered 10, after V lost 4 bases and J lost 5 bases. The CDR3 coding sequence is TGCGCCAGCAGCCGTAGCGGGACGACCACGGACAATGAGCAGTTCTTC. Translated: CASSRSGTTTDNEQFF.

This chain joins TRBV18 and TRBJ2-3; 9 positions match TRBD2. J was trimmed by 3 bases and V by 2 bases; bases with no gene match: 9. The length of the CDR3 is 17 residues. Germline V gives CDR1 KGHSH, CDR2 LQKENI. The CDR3 loop is CASSPAVLAGRTDTQYF. In nucleotides, the CDR3 is TGTGCCAGCTCACCAGCGGTCCTAGCGGGAAGAACAGATACGCAGTATTTT.

In this sample, this clone turned up a few times. This rearrangement joins TRBV7-9 to TRBJ2-3, with 10 bases lining up with TRBD1. The CDR3 loop spans 16 amino acids. J lost 2 bases, V lost 1 base, and 3 bases had no gene match. Germline V gives CDR1 SEHNR, CDR2 FQNEAQ (reference sequence). This CDR3 reads CASSLGRQGATDTQYF. DNA of the CDR3: TGTGCCAGCAGCTTAGGGCGACAGGGGGCCACAGATACGCAGTATTTT.

CDR3 amino acids: CAFGQSSGNTIYF. The CDR3 coding sequence is TGTGCCTTTGGACAGAGCTCTGGAAACACCATATATTTT. This chain joins TRBV30 and TRBJ1-3, with D maybe TRBD1 (6 bases). Germline V gene lookup returns CDR1 GTSNPN and CDR2 SVGIG (reference sequence). V lost 7 bases to trimming and J lost 0 bases, with 10 bases between them. The CDR3 contains 13 residues.

This clone has only a few counts. The CDR3 reads CASRTPGTGQETQYF. The CDR3 bases are TGCGCCAGCAGAACTCCCGGGACAGGGCAAGAGACCCAGTACTTC. The chain couples TRBV5-1 to TRBJ2-5; 9 bases map to TRBD1. V was pared by 5 bases and J by 2 bases, with 7 bases of the junction left unmatched. Germline-derived CDR1 and CDR2 are SGHRS and YFSETQ. The CDR3 is 15 amino acids. The full variable domain, in which reference TRBV5-1 and TRBJ2-5 provide the parts outside the CDR3, is KAGVTQTPRYLIKTRGQQVTLSCSPISGHRSVSWYQQTPGQGLQFLFEYFSETQRNKGNFPGRFSGRQFSNSRSEMNVSTLELGDSALYLCASRTPGTGQETQYFGPGTRLLVL.

This clone came up a few times. This chain joins TRBV7-9 and TRBJ2-3; tentative D call: TRBD1 (5 bases). The CDR3 spans 15 residues. The germline gives CDR1 SEHNR, CDR2 FQNEAQ (reference sequence). V lost 1 base, J lost 0 bases, and 8 bases lay in between. Written as DNA, the CDR3 is TGTGCCAGCAGCTTAGGACAGCCTAGCACAGATACGCAGTATTTT. Protein sequence: CASSLGQPSTDTQYF.

This chain links TRBV7-9 with TRBJ2-4; D ambiguous. There are 16 residues in the CDR3. V shed 8 bases and J shed 0 bases, with 17 bases lying between them. Germline V lookup: CDR1 SEHNR, CDR2 FQNEAQ (reference sequence). The CDR3 region is CASGQESRVAKNIQYF. CDR3 bases: TGTGCCAGCGGCCAGGAGTCCCGGGTAGCCAAAAACATTCAGTACTTC.

The V and J genes are TRBV29-1 and TRBJ2-1; no firm D call. CDR1 and CDR2 (germline): SQVTM, ANQGSEA. The V gene lost 4 bases and the J gene lost 4 bases, with 11 bases spanning the gap. The CDR3 totals 13 residues. The CDR3 here is CSVAGVIYNEQFF. CDR3 in DNA: TGCAGCGTTGCGGGTGTGATTTACAATGAGCAGTTCTTC.

Only a few counts were recorded for this clone. V gene TRBV9 combines with J gene TRBJ2-7; D might be TRBD2 (6 bases). The CDR3 extends over 13 amino acids. V lost 3 bases to trimming and J lost 13 bases, with 20 bases between them. Germline loops: CDR1 SGDLS, CDR2 YYNGEE. The CDR3 sequence: CASSGPPAGPQYF. The CDR3 DNA reads TGTGCCAGCAGCGGACCGCCTGCGGGACCACAATACTTC.

This clone was counted only a few times. The gene calls are TRBV4-3 and TRBJ2-1; D is perhaps TRBD2 (7 bases). Germline V gives CDR1 LGHNA, CDR2 YSLEER. V lost 0 bases and J 2 bases, leaving 14 bases between the germline ends. The CDR3 runs 17 residues. In DNA form, the CDR3 reads TGCGCCAGCAGCCAAGAGGTGTCGGGGGGCGCCTACAATGAGCAGTTCTTC. Translated: CASSQEVSGGAYNEQFF.

This clone was seen more than once but under ten times. V gene TRBV29-1 combines with J gene TRBJ2-3, with D perhaps given as TRBD1 or TRBD2 (5 bases each). Germline V gene sequence: CDR1 SQVTM, CDR2 ANQGSEA. The V gene lost 3 bases and the J gene lost 6 bases, with 19 bases spanning the gap. There are 15 residues in the CDR3. This chain's CDR3 is CSVDLGRLKEDTQYF. The CDR3 nucleotides read TGCAGCGTTGACCTGGGACGGCTTAAGGAGGATACGCAGTATTTT.

This clone was picked up a small number of times. This sequence joins TRBV14 and TRBJ2-7; D is perhaps TRBD2 (5 bases). This CDR3 has 17 amino acids. CDR1 is SGHDN and CDR2 is FVKESK in the germline V gene. V dropped 2 bases and J dropped 5 bases, with 22 bases sitting between them. The CDR3 is CASSQSTVGWRGHEQYF. The CDR3 DNA reads TGTGCCAGCAGCCAATCCACCGTAGGGTGGAGAGGGCACGAGCAGTACTTC. Based on the CDR3 plus reference TRBV14 and TRBJ2-7, the full variable domain is EAGVTQFPSHSVIEKGQTVTLRCDPISGHDNLYWYRRVMGKEIKFLLHFVKESKQDESGMPNNRFLAERTGGTYSTLKVQPAELEDSGVYFCASSQSTVGWRGHEQYFGPGTRLTVT.

The CDR3 sequence: CASSLLRLATEAFF. CDR3 in DNA: TGTGCCAGCAGCTTACTGAGGCTGGCCACTGAAGCTTTCTTT. The chain uses TRBV7-2 and TRBJ1-1, with unresolved D. The V end lost 2 bases, the J end lost 4 bases, and 11 bases lay between the germline ends. Germline V CDR1 and CDR2: SGHTA, FQGNSA. This CDR3 comprises 14 residues.

The V gene is TRBV9, the J gene TRBJ1-2; no definite D call. The V gene's germline CDR1 is SGDLS and CDR2 YYNGEE. Trimming cost V 0 bases and J 4 bases, with 7 bases left between them. CDR3 length equals 13 residues. The CDR3 is CASSVAGGYGYTF. CDR3 nucleotides: TGTGCCAGCAGCGTAGCAGGCGGCTATGGCTACACCTTC.

Many counts were recorded for this clone. The rearrangement uses TRBV7-2 and TRBJ2-5; D possibly uses TRBD1 or TRBD2 (5 bases each). CDR3 length: 15 residues. Germline-derived CDR1 and CDR2 are SGHTA and FQGNSA. V dropped 0 bases and J dropped 13 bases, with 21 bases sitting between them. Written as DNA, the CDR3 is TGTGCCAGCAGCTTAGCCCAGGGACCTAGCTGGGAGCGGTACTTC. Protein product: CASSLAQGPSWERYF. The full variable domain, its missing parts supplied by reference TRBV7-2 and TRBJ2-5, is GAGVSQSPSNKVTEKGKDVELRCDPISGHTALYWYRQSLGQGLEFLIYFQGNSAPDKSGLPSDRFSAERTGGSVSTLTIQRTQQEDSAVYLCASSLAQGPSWERYFGPGTRLLVL.

The rearrangement uses TRBV27 and TRBJ1-1; a weak D match, TRBD1 (6 bases). CDR1 is MNHEY and CDR2 is SMNVEV in the germline V gene (reference sequence). V lost 5 bases and J lost 1, with 14 bases in between. There are 15 residues in the CDR3. The CDR3 spells CASSDWDNRNTEAFF. In DNA, the CDR3 is TGTGCCAGCAGTGACTGGGACAACCGGAACACTGAAGCTTTCTTT.

The chain combines TRBV6-1 with TRBJ2-7, with D uncertain. Germline CDR1 and CDR2: MNHNS and SASEGT. CDR3 size: 13 residues. V was trimmed by 2 bases and J by 4 bases, leaving 9 bases between them. The CDR3, as DNA: TGTGCCAGCAGTGAAAGCGTTCCGTACGAGCAGTACTTC. This gives the protein CASSESVPYEQYF.

V usage is TRBV5-6 and J usage is TRBJ2-1; possible D gene TRBD2, 6 bases. Germline CDR1 reads SGHDT; CDR2 reads YYEEEE. V was pared by 2 bases and J by 1 base, with 16 bases between. The CDR3 has 17 residues. The CDR3 DNA follows: TGTGCCAGCAGCTTAGGTCGAGGCGGGGCGTCCTACAATGAGCAGTTCTTC. It is translated as CASSLGRGGASYNEQFF. The full variable domain, with the rest looked up from reference TRBV5-6 and TRBJ2-1, is DAGVTQSPTHLIKTRGQQVTLRCSPKSGHDTVSWYQQALGQGPQFIFQYYEEEERQRGNFPDRFSGHQFPNYSSELNVNALLLGDSALYLCASSLGRGGASYNEQFFGPGTRLTVL.

This clone was picked up a small number of times. V is TRBV5-6 and J is TRBJ2-7, with D possibly being TRBD1 (9 bases). V was shortened by 4 bases and J by 3 bases, with 20 bases between the two germline ends. There are 16 residues in the CDR3. Germline V gives CDR1 SGHDT, CDR2 YYEEEE. The CDR3 loop is CASSTTGGTGHYEQYF. Here the CDR3 DNA reads TGTGCCAGCAGCACGACGGGAGGGACAGGGCACTACGAGCAGTACTTC. Looking up the rest from reference TRBV5-6 and TRBJ2-7 gives the full variable domain: DAGVTQSPTHLIKTRGQQVTLRCSPKSGHDTVSWYQQALGQGPQFIFQYYEEEERQRGNFPDRFSGHQFPNYSSELNVNALLLGDSALYLCASSTTGGTGHYEQYFGPGTRLTVT.

This clone was recorded at least ten times. This specimen includes other DNA sequences encoding the same CDR3. The genes are TRBV10-3 and TRBJ2-1; D is unclear. The germline V gene encodes CDR1 ENHRY and CDR2 SYGVKD. Trimming took 7 bases from V and 4 from J, leaving 8 bases between them. The CDR3 has 12 residues. This chain's CDR3 is CAITGLYNEQFF. In nucleotides, the CDR3 is TGTGCCATCACCGGGCTTTACAATGAGCAGTTCTTC.

The chain carries TRBV4-3 and TRBJ1-6; the match to TRBD1 covers 11 bases. This CDR3 is built from 17 residues. Germline CDR1 is LGHNA and CDR2 is YSLEER. V shed 1 base, J shed 7 bases, and the junction held 6 bases outside the gene matches. The CDR3 coding sequence is TGCGCCAGCAGCCAAGTCTGGACAGGGGGCAGCAATTCACCCCTCCACTTT. The encoded protein is CASSQVWTGGSNSPLHF.

This clone was seen a few times. The chain joins TRBV11-2 to TRBJ2-1; D gene unclear. Between the trimmed V and J ends, which lost 5 bases and 4 bases, there was a span of 12 bases. Germline loops: CDR1 SGHAT, CDR2 FQNNGV. This CDR3 region has 14 residues. CDR3 DNA sequence: TGTGCCAGCAGCGCTACTCCGCAGTACAATGAGCAGTTCTTC. This gives the protein CASSATPQYNEQFF.

In its sample, this clone was seen a few times. This chain links TRBV7-2 with TRBJ2-7; 11 bases align to TRBD2. The trim removed 5 bases at V and 0 bases at J, leaving 3 bases unmatched. Germline CDR1 SGHTA, CDR2 FQGNSA. This CDR3 is built from 15 residues. The CDR3, as DNA: TGTGCCAGCAGCACAGGACTAGCGGGCTCCTACGAGCAGTACTTC. It is translated as CASSTGLAGSYEQYF.

J is TRBJ2-1 and V is TRBV2; D perhaps matches TRBD1 (6 bases). Germline V gives CDR1 SNHLY, CDR2 FYNNEI. This CDR3 is 15 amino acids long. V was cut by 6 bases and J by 5 bases, with 17 bases left in between. The CDR3: CASSIRGLDNNEQFF. The CDR3 nucleotides read TGTGCCAGCAGCATCAGGGGATTGGATAACAATGAGCAGTTCTTC.